This T cell receptor beta chain derives from a study of blood T cell repertoires in COVID-19. Study details: Acute-phase and convalescent COVID-19 samples originated in the United States, Italy and Spain.

This CDR3 is built from 17 residues. V gave up 5 bases and J gave up 0 bases, with 17 bases separating them. Germline loops: CDR1 MDHEN, CDR2 SYDVKM. As processed by the authors: Amplification of reference gene primers was used by the study to estimate nucleated cell counts. Sequencing was performed with immunoSEQ multiplex PCR; in TCRdb, only in-frame clones are kept and a portion is missing. V and J calls and clone size are those listed in that table; D and trimming were worked out from the DNA. The sample lists under 300,000 clones; around 88% were seen once. The source material was peripheral blood. The clonotype originates from a man aged 80 or over with acute or convalescent COVID-19. V is TRBV28 and J is TRBJ1-3; D perhaps matches TRBD1 (5 bases). CDR3 coding DNA: TGTGCCAGCAGTCCCCCCACAGGCAGTCTCTCTGGAAACACCATATATTTT. Encoded protein: CASSPPTGSLSGNTIYF.